The 4 T cell receptor beta chains below were found in one sample sequenced in a study of OX40 agonist ivuxolimab in advanced cancers. TCRdb's copy holds only in-frame clones and misses some; the assay was immunoSEQ multiplex PCR. The data show some 64,000 clones, 87% seen once. The material was CD4+ or CD8+ T cells sorted from blood, obtained in a trial of the OX40 agonist ivuxolimab. These receptors all stem from an adult with an advanced solid tumor such as melanoma, head and neck, liver or kidney cancer.

The rearrangement joins TRBV18 to TRBJ1-3; 7 bases map to TRBD1. Germline CDR1 KGHSH, CDR2 LQKENI. After removal of 1 base from V and 0 bases from J, the junction contained 3 bases not matched to a gene. The length of the CDR3 is 16 residues. The CDR3, as DNA: TGTGCCAGCTCACCACAAGGACAGGCCTCTGGAAACACCATATATTTT. Its protein product is CASSPQGQASGNTIYF.

J is TRBJ2-1 and V is TRBV19, with D tentatively TRBD1 (6 bases). Per germline, CDR1 LNHDA and CDR2 SQIVND (reference sequence). Trimming removed 4 bases from V and 5 bases from J, with 12 bases in between. CDR3 length equals 14 residues. This CDR3 reads CASSSGWGHNEQFF. The CDR3 region has the DNA TGTGCCAGTAGTAGCGGGTGGGGGCACAATGAGCAGTTCTTC.

The genes are TRBV7-9 and TRBJ2-7, with TRBD2 matching 8 bases. The CDR3 is made up of 14 amino acids. V lost 6 bases to trimming and J lost 6 bases; unmatched junction nucleotides: 10. Germline V gene sequence: CDR1 SEHNR, CDR2 FQNEAQ (reference sequence). CDR3 DNA sequence: TGTGCCAGCAGTCCCACGGGAGGGCCTGGCGAGCAGTACTTC. Encoded protein: CASSPTGGPGEQYF.

This clone has a single count. The chain joins TRBV7-2 to TRBJ2-5; 9 bases line up with TRBD2. Germline CDR1 reads SGHTA; CDR2 reads FQGNSA. The CDR3 is 15 residues long. Trimming removed 1 base from V and 6 bases from J; junction bases left unmatched: 6. The CDR3 loop reads CASSLVRREGKTQYF. CDR3 sequence (DNA): TGTGCCAGCAGCTTAGTCCGGCGGGAGGGAAAGACCCAGTACTTC. Complete variable domain (other parts from reference TRBV7-2 and TRBJ2-5): GAGVSQSPSNKVTEKGKDVELRCDPISGHTALYWYRQSLGQGLEFLIYFQGNSAPDKSGLPSDRFSAERTGGSVSTLTIQRTQQEDSAVYLCASSLVRREGKTQYFGPGTRLLVL.